Included here is one T cell receptor beta chain sequence, with context. Antigen: not known. The data belong to a study of T cells in Graves' hyperthyroidism and ophthalmopathy. Study-level findings and limits: Blood held most thyroid clonotypes expanded above 0.001 frequency. Ophthalmopathy got predicted by the model a median approximately 6.4 months before its onset.

The CDR3 loop spans 14 amino acids. Germline V gene data show CDR1 as SEHNR and CDR2 as FQNEAQ (reference sequence). Trimming removed 1 base from V and 2 bases from J, with 8 bases in between. Researchers defined stable Graves' hyperthyroidism as no ophthalmopathy progression within 18 months. Using RNA transcripts as the source, TCR beta CDR3 regions were amplified. With the HTBI primer set, the TCR CDR3 went through a first round of RT-PCR. TCRdb recomputed calls from the multiplex PCR reads with MiXCR, one row per CDR3 protein. The table lists some 510,000 distinct CDR3 sequences, around 42% of them singletons.

The sample was peripheral blood or thyroid tissue (not recorded which). The source is a woman aged 18-30 years with Graves' hyperthyroidism. The gene calls are TRBV7-9 and TRBJ1-2; maybe TRBD1 (6 bases). CDR3 coding DNA: TGTGCCAGCAGCTTAGATACAGGGAACTATGGCTACACCTTC. Encoded protein: CASSLDTGNYGYTF.